A single sample gave rise to the 23 T cell receptor beta chains below, sequenced in a study of shared clonotypes between healthy human individuals. Libraries were prepared by immunoSEQ multiplex PCR; TCRdb keeps only in-frame clonotypes and omits some of them. The sample carries hundreds of thousands of clones, around 92% recorded once. As defined, naive CD8 cells were CD45RO-negative and positively selected for CCR7, with terminally differentiated effector memory CD45RA+ cells excluded. The specimen sequenced was naive CD8+ T cells sorted from blood. These TCRs come from a man aged 30 to 39 in good health.

The chain employs TRBV5-1 and TRBJ2-7; D possibly uses TRBD1 or TRBD2 (6 bases each). Germline-derived CDR1 and CDR2 are SGHRS and YFSETQ. Trimming removed 2 bases from V and 7 bases from J, with 13 bases in between. The CDR3 runs to 13 residues. The CDR3 DNA follows: TGCGCCAGCAGCTTAACGCAAGGGGGGGAGCAGTACTTC. Residues: CASSLTQGGEQYF.

V usage is TRBV29-1 and J usage is TRBJ2-1, with TRBD2 matching 9 bases. Germline V gene data show CDR1 as SQVTM and CDR2 as ANQGSEA. The CDR3 has 14 residues. V trimming: 2 bases; J trimming: 10 bases; junction bases outside the gene matches: 9. The CDR3 DNA follows: TGCAGCGTTGAATTGCGGGAGGGCGATTTGGAGCAGTTCTTC. Encoded protein: CSVELREGDLEQFF.

V usage is TRBV7-6 and J usage is TRBJ2-7; TRBD1 matches at 11 bases. Germline CDR1 reads SGHVS; CDR2 reads FNYEAQ. The CDR3 has 14 residues. V was clipped by 1 base and J by 6 bases; unmatched bases: 2. The CDR3 loop reads CASSLGTGGSEQYF. In DNA form, the CDR3 reads TGTGCCAGCAGCTTAGGGACAGGGGGCAGCGAGCAGTACTTC. Looking up the rest from reference TRBV7-6 and TRBJ2-7 gives the full variable domain: GAGVSQSPRYKVTKRGQDVALRCDPISGHVSLYWYRQALGQGPEFLTYFNYEAQQDKSGLPNDRFSAERPEGSISTLTIQRTEQRDSAMYRCASSLGTGGSEQYFGPGTRLTVT.

The chain recombines TRBV18 with TRBJ2-7; D gene uncertain. In germline, CDR1 is KGHSH, CDR2 LQKENI. The V end was cut by 3 bases, the J end by 5 bases, with 11 bases between. The CDR3 sequence is 13 residues long. Here the CDR3 reads CASSPLKKHEQYF. CDR3 sequence (DNA): TGTGCCAGCTCACCCCTGAAGAAACACGAGCAGTACTTC.

V and J are TRBV5-1 and TRBJ2-2; D gene unclear. The germline V gene encodes CDR1 SGHRS and CDR2 YFSETQ. CDR3 length equals 14 residues. Trimming took 4 bases from V and 5 from J, leaving 12 bases between them. The chain's CDR3 is CASSIELGTGELFF. The CDR3 bases are TGCGCCAGCAGCATAGAATTAGGTACCGGGGAGCTGTTTTTT.

V usage is TRBV12-5 and J usage is TRBJ2-1; 7 bases agree with TRBD2. CDR3 size: 16 residues. V dropped 11 bases and J dropped 2; count of bases not matched to a gene: 15. Germline CDR1 is LGHNT and CDR2 is FRNRAP. CDR3: CASMGDYLPPYNEQFF. For the CDR3, the DNA is TGTGCTTCGATGGGGGACTATTTGCCGCCCTACAATGAGCAGTTCTTC.

The gene calls are TRBV19 and TRBJ2-5, with 10 bases fitting TRBD2. The CDR3 is 15 residues long. V shed 6 bases, J shed 4 bases, and the junction held 8 bases outside the gene matches. Germline loops: CDR1 LNHDA, CDR2 SQIVND (reference sequence). The CDR3 nucleotides are TGTGCCAGTAGCGCTAGCGGGAGTGTGGGAGAGACCCAGTACTTC. Translated, it gives CASSASGSVGETQYF. Looking up the rest from reference TRBV19 and TRBJ2-5 gives the full variable domain: DGGITQSPKYLFRKEGQNVTLSCEQNLNHDAMYWYRQDPGQGLRLIYYSQIVNDFQKGDIAEGYSVSREKKESFPLTVTSAQKNPTAFYLCASSASGSVGETQYFGPGTRLLVL.

This chain connects TRBV7-8 to TRBJ2-1; D gene unclear. V was shortened by 2 bases and J by 6 bases, with 11 bases between the two germline ends. The germline gives CDR1 SGHVS, CDR2 FQNEAQ. The CDR3 sequence is 14 residues long. This chain's CDR3 is CASSLLAQFNEQFF. CDR3 DNA sequence: TGTGCCAGCAGCTTATTAGCTCAATTCAATGAGCAGTTCTTC.

This sequence joins TRBV9 and TRBJ1-3; D gene unclear. The CDR3 is 14 residues long. CDR1 and CDR2 from the germline V gene are SGDLS and YYNGEE. Trimming took off 5 bases at V and 4 bases at J, with 13 bases between the two ends. The DNA for the CDR3 is TGTGCCAGCAGTCAATCCAGAGCGGGAAACACCATATATTTT. It encodes CASSQSRAGNTIYF.

The CDR3 is CASSQGLAGGQETQYF. CDR3 coding DNA: TGTGCCAGCAGCCAGGGACTAGCGGGAGGTCAAGAGACCCAGTACTTC. The rearrangement joins TRBV7-9 to TRBJ2-5; 15 positions agree with TRBD2. Germline assignment: CDR1 SEHNR and CDR2 FQNEAQ (reference sequence). The ends lost 5 bases at V and 2 bases at J; junction bases unmatched: 3. This CDR3 comprises 16 residues. Looking up the rest from reference TRBV7-9 and TRBJ2-5 gives the full variable domain: DTGVSQNPRHKITKRGQNVTFRCDPISEHNRLYWYRQTLGQGPEFLTYFQNEAQLEKSRLLSDRFSAERPKGSFSTLEIQRTEQGDSAMYLCASSQGLAGGQETQYFGPGTRLLVL.

The rearrangement joins TRBV11-2 to TRBJ2-7, with a possible D match to TRBD1 (6 bases). This CDR3 has 16 amino acids. Germline loops: CDR1 SGHAT, CDR2 FQNNGV. The germline V and J ends were trimmed by 4 bases and 6 bases, with 22 bases remaining between them. The DNA of the CDR3 is TGTGCCAGCAGCTCGACCGTAGGGGGTAGCCCCCTCGAGCAGTACTTC. This sequence encodes CASSSTVGGSPLEQYF.

Concerning this clone: The junction departs from germline at one end; a sequencing error may be responsible. The chain couples TRBV2 to TRBJ2-5, with D uncertain. Germline lookup yields CDR1 SNHLY and CDR2 FYNNEI. This CDR3 region has 11 residues. In DNA form, the CDR3 reads TGTGCCAGCACAGTATATCGGCTCGTGGACTTC. Amino acid sequence: CASTVYRLVDF. Filled out from reference TRBV2 and TRBJ2-5, the complete variable domain reads EPEVTQTPSHQVTQMGQEVILRCVPISNHLYFYWYRQILGQKVEFLVSFYNNEISEKSEIFDDQFSVERPDGSNFTLKIRSTKLEDSAMYFCASTVYRLVDFGPGTRLLVL.

The gene calls are TRBV28 and TRBJ2-1; 12 bases are a match to TRBD2. The CDR3 runs to 15 residues. Germline V lookup: CDR1 MDHEN, CDR2 SYDVKM. Unmatched junction bases numbered 9, after V lost 6 bases and J lost 9 bases. The CDR3 reads CASSPRTSGIPEQFF. The CDR3, as DNA: TGTGCCAGCAGCCCTCGGACTAGCGGGATCCCTGAGCAGTTCTTC.

The V call is TRBV7-9, the J call TRBJ2-4, with TRBD1 identical over 10 bases. The CDR3 is made up of 18 amino acids. V dropped 4 bases and J dropped 1; count of bases not matched to a gene: 10. The germline V gene has CDR1 SEHNR and CDR2 FQNEAQ (reference sequence). CDR3 sequence reads: CASSSHNDRGPAKNIQYF. The CDR3 DNA is TGTGCCAGCAGCTCGCACAATGACAGGGGGCCGGCCAAAAACATTCAGTACTTC.

The rearrangement uses TRBV11-2 and TRBJ2-7; no firm D call. This CDR3 has 13 amino acids. The V end lost 3 bases, the J end lost 2 bases, and 8 bases lay between the germline ends. In germline, CDR1 is SGHAT, CDR2 FQNNGV. The CDR3 sequence is CASSLSEAYEQYF. DNA for the CDR3: TGTGCCAGCAGCTTGTCAGAAGCCTACGAGCAGTACTTC.

The V gene is TRBV11-2, the J gene TRBJ2-7; 12 bases line up with TRBD2. Germline CDR1 and CDR2: SGHAT and FQNNGV. The CDR3 is 18 amino acids. After removal of 0 bases from V and 2 bases from J, the junction contained 8 bases not matched to a gene. The CDR3 sequence is CASSLDLAGGPVPYEQYF. As DNA, the CDR3 is TGTGCCAGCAGCTTAGATCTAGCGGGAGGGCCAGTTCCCTACGAGCAGTACTTC.

The CDR3 DNA reads as TGTGCCAGCAGTTTATCGCCAGTGGGGTACGAGCAGTACTTC. It codes for CASSLSPVGYEQYF. V and J are TRBV27 and TRBJ2-7; the D is unclear. The length of the CDR3 is 14 residues. Germline assignment: CDR1 MNHEY and CDR2 SMNVEV (reference sequence). V shed 0 bases and J shed 4 bases, with 10 bases lying between them.

The V and J genes are TRBV28 and TRBJ2-5; TRBD1 matches at 8 bases. This CDR3 has 16 amino acids. Germline assignment: CDR1 MDHEN and CDR2 SYDVKM. V lost 2 bases, J lost 0 bases, and 5 bases stayed unmatched. This chain's CDR3 is CASSLVAGGYQETQYF. The DNA for the CDR3 is TGTGCCAGCAGTTTAGTCGCAGGGGGCTACCAAGAGACCCAGTACTTC.

V usage is TRBV28 and J usage is TRBJ2-7, with D possibly called TRBD1 or TRBD2 (5 bases each). V lost 6 bases and J lost 1, with 19 bases in between. The germline V gene has CDR1 MDHEN and CDR2 SYDVKM. CDR3 length: 16 amino acids. The DNA of the CDR3 is TGTGCCAGCAGCCCAAGGCCCGGGACGGCTTCCTACGAGCAGTACTTC. It specifies CASSPRPGTASYEQYF.

The DNA of the CDR3 is TGTGCCAGCAGTACGGGACTAGCGGACAATGAGCAGTTCTTC. This sequence encodes CASSTGLADNEQFF. J is TRBJ2-1 and V is TRBV27, with 11 bases that match TRBD2. V shed 5 bases and J 5 bases; nucleotides not matched to a gene: 2. CDR3 length equals 14 residues. Germline CDR1 and CDR2: MNHEY and SMNVEV (reference sequence).

V usage is TRBV19 and J usage is TRBJ2-2; TRBD1 aligns across 10 bases. J lost 7 bases, V lost 6 bases, and 2 bases had no gene match. Germline CDR1 LNHDA, CDR2 SQIVND (reference sequence). This CDR3 comprises 13 residues. In DNA form, the CDR3 reads TGTGCCAGTAGGGACAGGGGGATCGGGGAGCTGTTTTTT. Its translation is CASRDRGIGELFF.

The gene calls are TRBV18 and TRBJ2-1; 10 nucleotides align to TRBD2. The V gene end was trimmed by 0 bases and the J gene end by 7 bases; junction bases not matched to a gene: 9. Germline V lookup: CDR1 KGHSH, CDR2 LQKENI. The CDR3 loop spans 17 amino acids. CDR3 in amino acids: CASSPPRTSGLGNEQFF. DNA for the CDR3: TGTGCCAGCTCACCACCTCGGACTAGCGGCCTGGGGAATGAGCAGTTCTTC.

The chain carries TRBV11-2 and TRBJ1-3; a weak D match, TRBD1 (5 bases). The CDR3 is made up of 16 amino acids. The V end lost 4 bases, the J end lost 0 bases, and 13 bases lay between the germline ends. The V gene's germline CDR1 is SGHAT and CDR2 FQNNGV. CDR3 in DNA: TGTGCCAGCAGCTCATTTTGGGGGGGCTCTGGAAACACCATATATTTT. Translated: CASSSFWGGSGNTIYF.